What follows are 11 T cell receptor beta chains derived from one specimen sequenced in a study of blood T cell repertoires in COVID-19. Profiled with immunoSEQ multiplex PCR; TCRdb holds only in-frame clones, not every one. Among under 250,000 clones listed, about four fifths were seen once. Sequencing was done on a sample of PBMCs or T cells enriched from blood (not recorded which). These TCRs come from a woman aged 40 to 50 who had been exposed to COVID-19.

The V gene is TRBV7-3, the J gene TRBJ1-6; 7 positions agree with TRBD1. This CDR3 is 14 amino acids long. The germline CDR1 and CDR2 sequences are SGHTA and FQGTGA. V trimming: 2 bases; J trimming: 8 bases; junction bases outside the gene matches: 3. The CDR3 reads CASSLGTEDSPLHF. The CDR3 nucleotides are TGTGCCAGCAGCTTAGGGACAGAGGATTCACCCCTCCACTTT.

The V gene is TRBV27, the J gene TRBJ2-1; maybe TRBD1 (5 bases). Trimming took 0 bases from V and 0 from J, leaving 12 bases between them. Germline assignment: CDR1 MNHEY and CDR2 SMNVEV (reference sequence). CDR3 length: 17 amino acids. The CDR3 here is CASSLSAGASSYNEQFF. CDR3 nucleotides: TGTGCCAGCAGTTTATCAGCTGGGGCGAGCTCCTACAATGAGCAGTTCTTC.

The CDR3, as DNA: TGTGCCAGCAGTGCAAATAGCCACACTGAAGCTTTCTTT. Translation: CASSANSHTEAFF. This chain links TRBV2 with TRBJ1-1; D not resolved. Trimming cost V 4 bases and J 3 bases, with 9 bases left between them. Germline CDR1 reads SNHLY; CDR2 reads FYNNEI. The CDR3 sequence is 13 residues long.

The V and J genes are TRBV5-4 and TRBJ1-2; the match to TRBD1 covers 8 bases. Germline trimming cut 4 bases from V and 6 bases from J; bases unmatched to any gene: 5. Germline CDR1 reads SGHNT; CDR2 reads YYREEE (reference sequence). The CDR3 is 13 amino acids. The CDR3 is CASSLDRVDGYTF. DNA for the CDR3: TGTGCCAGCAGCCTGGACAGGGTAGATGGCTACACCTTC.

The J gene is TRBJ1-6, the V gene TRBV5-6; a possible D gene is TRBD1 (6 bases). Trimming stripped 0 bases from V and 13 bases from J, with 11 bases between. Per the germline V gene, CDR1 is SGHDT and CDR2 is YYEEEE. The length of the CDR3 is 13 residues. CDR3 sequence reads: CASSLARGWPLHF. The CDR3 DNA is TGTGCCAGCAGCTTGGCGAGGGGGTGGCCCCTCCACTTT.

The chain carries TRBV9 and TRBJ2-7, with TRBD2 as a possible D gene (7 bases). Trimming stripped 0 bases from V and 2 bases from J, with 12 bases between. The germline V gene encodes CDR1 SGDLS and CDR2 YYNGEE. The CDR3 loop spans 15 amino acids. In DNA, the CDR3 is TGTGCCAGCAGCGTAGCTGGCGGGGGCCCCTACGAGCAGTACTTC. This sequence encodes CASSVAGGGPYEQYF.

This clone was recorded only once. The V and J genes are TRBV2 and TRBJ2-5; possibly TRBD1 for D (6 bases). Between the trimmed V and J ends, which lost 6 bases and 9 bases, there was a span of 8 bases. The CDR3 spans 10 residues. Germline V gene data show CDR1 as SNHLY and CDR2 as FYNNEI. The CDR3 sequence is CASSWGPQYF. The DNA of the CDR3 is TGTGCCAGCAGCTGGGGGCCCCAGTACTTC.

The V and J genes are TRBV24-1 and TRBJ1-6, with a possible D match to TRBD1 (6 bases). Per the germline V gene, CDR1 is KGHDR and CDR2 is SFDVKD. This CDR3 spans 16 amino acids. Between the trimmed V and J ends, which lost 7 bases and 9 bases, there was a span of 21 bases. The CDR3 nucleotides read TGTGCCACCAGCCGCAGCGGGGGGCGCGTAAGTTCACCCCTCCACTTT. This sequence encodes CATSRSGGRVSSPLHF.

The chain uses TRBV14 and TRBJ1-4; TRBD1 matches 7 bases. The V segment lost 5 bases and the J segment 4 bases; nucleotides outside the gene matches: 4. The germline gives CDR1 SGHDN, CDR2 FVKESK. The CDR3 sequence is 14 residues long. CDR3 amino acids: CASSGTELNEKLFF. CDR3 bases: TGTGCCAGCAGCGGGACAGAACTTAATGAAAAACTGTTTTTT.

The chain employs TRBV18 and TRBJ2-1, with TRBD2 matching over 13 bases. The CDR3 contains 16 residues. V was clipped by 3 bases and J by 5 bases; unmatched bases: 4. Germline V gives CDR1 KGHSH, CDR2 LQKENI. The CDR3 DNA is TGTGCCAGCTCACCTATACTAGCGGGGGGGAACAATGAGCAGTTCTTC. As protein: CASSPILAGGNNEQFF.

The chain joins TRBV2 to TRBJ1-5, with 10 positions matching TRBD1. Germline-derived CDR1 and CDR2 are SNHLY and FYNNEI. The CDR3 covers 14 residues. J gave up 6 bases and V 3 bases, and 2 bases lay outside the gene matches. In DNA form, the CDR3 reads TGTGCCAGCAGTGAGCGGACAGGGGGTCAGCCCCAGCATTTT. Amino acid sequence: CASSERTGGQPQHF. The whole variable domain, remainder taken from reference TRBV2 and TRBJ1-5, is EPEVTQTPSHQVTQMGQEVILRCVPISNHLYFYWYRQILGQKVEFLVSFYNNEISEKSEIFDDQFSVERPDGSNFTLKIRSTKLEDSAMYFCASSERTGGQPQHFGDGTRLSIL.